Presented here are 21 T cell receptor beta chains from one specimen sequenced in a study of patients and donors after allogeneic stem cell transplantation. From the RT-PCR reads, TCRdb called clonotypes with MiXCR, one entry per CDR3 protein. The table has 25,000 to 35,000 distinct CDR3 sequences, around 6.8% seen once. Source material: blood, either unsorted or a sorted T cell fraction (not recorded which). These receptors were taken from a human donor who was either an allogeneic HSCT recipient or a stem cell or donor lymphocyte infusion donor (not recorded which). It is not recorded whose cells these are; they may come from a transplant donor.

This clonotype showed up just a few times. V gene TRBV6-1 combines with J gene TRBJ2-7, with TRBD2 matching over 11 bases. CDR1 and CDR2 (germline): MNHNS, SASEGT. The CDR3 sequence is 13 residues long. With 8 bases clipped from V and 5 bases from J, the junction kept 5 bases outside the gene matches. As DNA, the CDR3 is TGTGCCAGCCAACTAGCGGGAGTCCACGAGCAGTACTTC. It translates to CASQLAGVHEQYF.

In this sample, this clonotype turned up many times. The V gene is TRBV5-1, the J gene TRBJ2-5, with 10 bases that match TRBD2. The germline V gene has CDR1 SGHRS and CDR2 YFSETQ. The CDR3 has 15 amino acids. Germline trimming cut 1 base from V and 4 bases from J; bases unmatched to any gene: 4. The CDR3 nucleotides are TGCGCCAGCAGCTTGTCTAGCGGGAGCGGAGAGACCCAGTACTTC. Its translation is CASSLSSGSGETQYF.

This clonotype showed up just a few times. V is TRBV20-1 and J is TRBJ2-7; D unclear. V was trimmed by 4 bases and J by 3 bases, leaving 16 bases between them. Germline CDR1 DFQATT, CDR2 SNEGSKA (reference sequence). The CDR3 is 14 residues long. The CDR3 loop is CSANVVGPYYEQYF. The CDR3 region has the DNA TGCAGTGCTAACGTAGTAGGGCCGTACTACGAGCAGTACTTC.

This clonotype was seen ten or more times. V and J are TRBV7-9 and TRBJ2-1; D is unclear. Per germline, CDR1 SEHNR and CDR2 FQNEAQ (reference sequence). This CDR3 contains 11 residues. CDR3 sequence: CGNSSYNEQFF. In DNA, the CDR3 is TGTGGGAATAGTTCGTACAATGAGCAGTTCTTC.

The V gene is TRBV6-5, the J gene TRBJ2-7; the match to TRBD2 covers 9 bases. The CDR3 runs to 14 residues. V was clipped by 4 bases and J by 3 bases; unmatched bases: 4. From germline, CDR1 is MNHEY and CDR2 SVGAGI. The CDR3 nucleotides read TGTGCCAGCAGTTCAGAGACTAGCGGCTACGAGCAGTACTTC. This translates into CASSSETSGYEQYF.

This clonotype appeared many times. This chain connects TRBV7-9 to TRBJ2-2; 7 bases align to TRBD1. Trimming removed 8 bases from V and 4 bases from J; junction bases left unmatched: 4. Germline lookup yields CDR1 SEHNR and CDR2 FQNEAQ (reference sequence). CDR3 length: 13 amino acids. CDR3 sequence: CASRGQSTGELFF. The CDR3, as DNA: TGTGCCAGCCGGGGACAGTCCACCGGGGAGCTGTTTTTT.

This clonotype was observed at least ten times. This chain uses TRBV4-2 with TRBJ1-5; 7 bases align to TRBD1. The CDR3 runs to 16 residues. The germline V gene encodes CDR1 LGHNA and CDR2 YNFKEQ. V shed 4 bases and J 4 bases; nucleotides not matched to a gene: 10. The CDR3 loop reads CASSLSGQPFNQPQHF. As DNA, the CDR3 is TGTGCCAGCAGCCTCTCGGGACAGCCCTTTAATCAGCCCCAGCATTTT.

The chain is built from TRBV7-8 and TRBJ2-5; D is uncertain. Germline V gives CDR1 SGHVS, CDR2 FQNEAQ. Trimming stripped 1 base from V and 5 bases from J, with 8 bases between. The CDR3 is 13 residues long. The chain's CDR3 is CASSLGQRETQYF. The CDR3 nucleotides read TGTGCCAGCAGCTTAGGGCAGCGCGAGACCCAGTACTTC.

This clonotype was detected ten times or more. The rearrangement uses TRBV7-3 and TRBJ1-2, with TRBD1 matching 7 bases. V dropped 0 bases and J dropped 6; count of bases not matched to a gene: 1. Germline V gives CDR1 SGHTA, CDR2 FQGTGA. There are 13 residues in the CDR3. The CDR3 sequence is CASSLTGTDGYTF. The CDR3 coding sequence is TGTGCCAGCAGCTTAACCGGGACAGATGGCTACACCTTC.

The sample holds many counts of this clonotype. The chain employs TRBV3-1 and TRBJ2-1; D ambiguous. This CDR3 spans 12 amino acids. V lost 6 bases, J lost 4 bases, and 7 bases lay in between. Germline CDR1 reads LGHDT; CDR2 reads YNNKEL (reference sequence). CDR3 in amino acids: CASSIYYNEQFF. The CDR3 nucleotides read TGTGCCAGCAGTATATATTACAATGAGCAGTTCTTC.

This clonotype came up a few times. The rearrangement links TRBV28 to TRBJ2-7; 13 bases fit TRBD2. The V gene end was trimmed by 6 bases and the J gene end by 3 bases; junction bases not matched to a gene: 5. The germline V gene has CDR1 MDHEN and CDR2 SYDVKM. CDR3 length: 15 amino acids. In nucleotides, the CDR3 is TGTGCCAGCAGGCCGGGACTAGCGGGACTCTACGAGCAGTACTTC. Its protein is CASRPGLAGLYEQYF.

The chain couples TRBV7-9 to TRBJ2-7; D may be TRBD1 or TRBD2 (5 bases each). Deletions cut 4 bases from V and 2 bases from J, with 15 bases between. CDR1 and CDR2 from the germline V gene are SEHNR and FQNEAQ (reference sequence). This CDR3 has 15 residues. The CDR3 nucleotides read TGTGCCAGCAGCTCCCGGGACGGATCGGCCTACGAGCAGTACTTC. Translating gives CASSSRDGSAYEQYF.

This clonotype was seen ten or more times. The chain uses TRBV5-1 and TRBJ2-1; 8 nucleotides match TRBD2. From germline, CDR1 is SGHRS and CDR2 YFSETQ. The CDR3 has 15 residues. V was pared by 4 bases and J by 0 bases, with 3 bases of the junction left unmatched. The CDR3 sequence is CASSPSGSSYNEQFF. In nucleotides, the CDR3 is TGCGCCAGCAGCCCCAGCGGGAGCTCCTACAATGAGCAGTTCTTC. The complete variable domain, with remaining parts taken from reference TRBV5-1 and TRBJ2-1, reads KAGVTQTPRYLIKTRGQQVTLSCSPISGHRSVSWYQQTPGQGLQFLFEYFSETQRNKGNFPGRFSGRQFSNSRSEMNVSTLELGDSALYLCASSPSGSSYNEQFFGPGTRLTVL.

V gene TRBV9 combines with J gene TRBJ2-3, with 7 bases matching TRBD2. The CDR3 runs 14 residues. V dropped 5 bases and J dropped 4; count of bases not matched to a gene: 7. The germline CDR1 and CDR2 sequences are SGDLS and YYNGEE. In DNA form, the CDR3 reads TGTGCCAGCAGTACTCCCGCGGGGGCAGATACGCAGTATTTT. It yields the protein CASSTPAGADTQYF. Full variable domain (remainder filled in from reference TRBV9 and TRBJ2-3): DSGVTQTPKHLITATGQRVTLRCSPRSGDLSVYWYQQSLDQGLQFLIQYYNGEERAKGNILERFSAQQFPDLHSELNLSSLELGDSALYFCASSTPAGADTQYFGPGTRLTVL.

At least ten counts were recorded for this clonotype. The chain combines TRBV12-5 with TRBJ2-4; D ambiguous. With 5 bases removed from V and 0 bases from J, the gap between germline ends came to 14 bases. Per germline, CDR1 LGHNT and CDR2 FRNRAP. CDR3 length equals 16 residues. This CDR3 is CASGLLSPLAKNIQYF. CDR3 nucleotides: TGTGCTAGTGGTCTTCTATCTCCGCTAGCCAAAAACATTCAGTACTTC. The full variable domain, completed using reference TRBV12-5 and TRBJ2-4, is DARVTQTPRHKVTEMGQEVTMRCQPILGHNTVFWYRQTMMQGLELLAYFRNRAPLDDSGMPKDRFSAEMPDATLATLKIQPSEPRDSAVYFCASGLLSPLAKNIQYFGAGTRLSVL.

There are many counts of this clonotype. This chain uses TRBV7-9 with TRBJ2-3; possibly TRBD2 for D (6 bases). The germline CDR1 and CDR2 sequences are SEHNR and FQNEAQ (reference sequence). This CDR3 region has 15 residues. The germline V and J ends were trimmed by 3 bases and 1 base, with 11 bases remaining between them. This CDR3 reads CASSLVAGRTDTQYF. The CDR3 DNA sequence: TGTGCCAGCAGCTTGGTTGCGGGGCGCACAGATACGCAGTATTTT.

At least ten counts were recorded for this clonotype. The chain is built from TRBV7-8 and TRBJ1-1, with D unresolved. V gave up 1 base and J gave up 0 bases, with 12 bases separating them. Germline-derived CDR1 and CDR2 are SGHVS and FQNEAQ. The CDR3 totals 16 residues. In DNA, the CDR3 is TGTGCCAGCAGCTTAGGCCCGGTGGCAGTGAACACTGAAGCTTTCTTT. It is translated as CASSLGPVAVNTEAFF.

The genes are TRBV6-6 and TRBJ2-7, with D hard to call. CDR1 and CDR2 (germline): MNHNY, SVGAGI (reference sequence). The CDR3 length is 15 residues. Between the trimmed V and J ends, which lost 0 bases and 3 bases, there was a span of 12 bases. CDR3 in amino acids: CASSYSMPASYEQYF. CDR3 in DNA: TGTGCCAGCAGTTACTCGATGCCAGCGAGCTACGAGCAGTACTTC.

There are a few counts of this clonotype. The V and J genes are TRBV11-3 and TRBJ2-3; TRBD2 matches 14 bases. Germline CDR1 SGHNT, CDR2 YENEEA. This CDR3 has 15 amino acids. V was clipped by 3 bases and J by 5 bases; unmatched bases: 1. The CDR3 DNA follows: TGTGCCAGCAGCTTCGGGACTAGCGGGAGAGATACGCAGTATTTT. As protein: CASSFGTSGRDTQYF.

A note on this clonotype: A read error may explain this, as a much larger clone is one base away. The chain uses TRBV3-1 and TRBJ2-7, with 7 bases identical to TRBD1. The CDR3 spans 15 residues. Per the germline V gene, CDR1 is LGHDT and CDR2 is YNNKEL (reference sequence). CDR3 protein: CPSSQSGTASSEQYF. CDR3 DNA sequence: TGTCCCAGCAGCCAGTCCGGGACAGCGTCGAGCGAGCAGTACTTC.

Comments on this clonotype: Given a much more abundant clone one base away, this may be a read error. The CDR3 loop reads CATSALGLIEQFF. For the CDR3, the DNA is TGTGCCACCAGTGCACTAGGACTAATTGAGCAGTTCTTC. This chain connects TRBV24-1 to TRBJ2-1; tentatively, D is TRBD2 (6 bases). This CDR3 spans 13 amino acids. Germline V gene lookup returns CDR1 KGHDR and CDR2 SFDVKD. V lost 5 bases and J lost 9, with 13 bases in between.